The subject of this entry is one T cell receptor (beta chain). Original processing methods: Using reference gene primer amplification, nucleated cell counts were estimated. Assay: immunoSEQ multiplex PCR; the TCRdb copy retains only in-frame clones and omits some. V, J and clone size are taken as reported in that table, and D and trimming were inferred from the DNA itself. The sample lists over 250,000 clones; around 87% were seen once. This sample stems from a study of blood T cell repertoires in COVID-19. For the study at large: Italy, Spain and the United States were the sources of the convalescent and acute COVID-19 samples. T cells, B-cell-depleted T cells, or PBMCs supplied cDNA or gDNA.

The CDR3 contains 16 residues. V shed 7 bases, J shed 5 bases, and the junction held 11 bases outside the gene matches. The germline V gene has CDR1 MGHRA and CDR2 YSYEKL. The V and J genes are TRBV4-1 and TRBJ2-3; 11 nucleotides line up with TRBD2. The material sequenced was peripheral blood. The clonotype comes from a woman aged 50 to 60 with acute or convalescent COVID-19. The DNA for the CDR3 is TGCGCCAGCACCAAAACCCCGGGACTAGCGGTAGATACGCAGTATTTT. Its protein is CASTKTPGLAVDTQYF.